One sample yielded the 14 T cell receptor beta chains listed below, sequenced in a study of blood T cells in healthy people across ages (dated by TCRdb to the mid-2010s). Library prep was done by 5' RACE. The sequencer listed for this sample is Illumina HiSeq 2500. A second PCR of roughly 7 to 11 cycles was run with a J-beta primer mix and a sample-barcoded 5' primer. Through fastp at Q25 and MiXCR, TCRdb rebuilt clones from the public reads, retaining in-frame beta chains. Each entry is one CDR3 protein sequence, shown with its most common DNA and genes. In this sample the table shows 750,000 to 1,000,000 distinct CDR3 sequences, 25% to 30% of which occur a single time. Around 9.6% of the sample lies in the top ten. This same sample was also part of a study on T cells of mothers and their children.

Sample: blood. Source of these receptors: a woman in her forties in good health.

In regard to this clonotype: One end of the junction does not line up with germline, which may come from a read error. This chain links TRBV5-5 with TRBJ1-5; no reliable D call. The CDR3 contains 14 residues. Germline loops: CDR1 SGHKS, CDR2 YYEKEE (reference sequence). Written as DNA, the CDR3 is TGTGCCGGCAGCTTGGAAGCCTTCAATCAGCCCCAGCATTTT. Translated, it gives CAGSLEAFNQPQHF.

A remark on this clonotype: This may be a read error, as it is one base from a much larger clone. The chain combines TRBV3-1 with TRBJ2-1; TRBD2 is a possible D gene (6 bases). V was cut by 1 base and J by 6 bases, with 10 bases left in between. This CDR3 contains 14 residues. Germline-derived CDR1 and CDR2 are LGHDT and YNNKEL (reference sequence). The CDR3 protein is CASSQGTNSNEQFF. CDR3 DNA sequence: TGTGCCAGCAGCCAAGGGACTAACAGCAATGAGCAGTTCTTC.

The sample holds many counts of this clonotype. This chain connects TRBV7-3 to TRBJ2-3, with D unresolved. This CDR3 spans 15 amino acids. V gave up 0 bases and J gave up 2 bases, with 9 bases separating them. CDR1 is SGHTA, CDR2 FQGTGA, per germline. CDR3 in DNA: TGTGCCAGCAGCTTAACGGGTCCTTTCACAGATACGCAGTATTTT. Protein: CASSLTGPFTDTQYF. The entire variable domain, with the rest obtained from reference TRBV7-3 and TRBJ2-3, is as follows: GAGVSQTPSNKVTEKGKYVELRCDPISGHTALYWYRQSLGQGPEFLIYFQGTGAADDSGLPNDRFFAVRPEGSVSTLKIQRTERGDSAVYLCASSLTGPFTDTQYFGPGTRLTVL.

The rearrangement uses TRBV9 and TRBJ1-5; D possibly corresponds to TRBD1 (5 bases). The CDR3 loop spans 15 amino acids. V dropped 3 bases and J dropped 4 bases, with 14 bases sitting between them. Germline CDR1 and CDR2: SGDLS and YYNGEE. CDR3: CASSAGRQGNQPQHF. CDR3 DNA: TGTGCCAGCAGCGCCGGGAGGCAGGGAAATCAGCCCCAGCATTTT.

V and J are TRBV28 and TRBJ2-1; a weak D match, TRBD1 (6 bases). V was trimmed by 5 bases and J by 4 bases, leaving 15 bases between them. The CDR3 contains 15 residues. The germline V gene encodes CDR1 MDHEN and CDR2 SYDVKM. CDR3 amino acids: CASSPPDSPYNEQFF. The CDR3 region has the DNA TGTGCCAGCAGTCCGCCGGACAGTCCGTACAATGAGCAGTTCTTC.

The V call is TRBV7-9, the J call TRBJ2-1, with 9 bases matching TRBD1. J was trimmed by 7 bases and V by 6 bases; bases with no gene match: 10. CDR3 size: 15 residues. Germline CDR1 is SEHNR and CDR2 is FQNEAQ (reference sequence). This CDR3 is CASRPTGTGFNEQFF. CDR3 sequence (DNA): TGTGCCAGCAGGCCTACCGGGACAGGGTTTAATGAGCAGTTCTTC.

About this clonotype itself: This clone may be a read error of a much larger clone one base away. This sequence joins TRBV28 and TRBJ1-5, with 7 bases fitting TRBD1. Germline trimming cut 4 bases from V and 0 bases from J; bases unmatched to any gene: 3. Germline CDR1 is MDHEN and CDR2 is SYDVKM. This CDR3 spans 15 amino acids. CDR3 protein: CASSYGQDSNQPQHF. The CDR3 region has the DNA TGTGCCAGCAGTTATGGACAGGATAGCAATCAGCCCCAGCATTTT.

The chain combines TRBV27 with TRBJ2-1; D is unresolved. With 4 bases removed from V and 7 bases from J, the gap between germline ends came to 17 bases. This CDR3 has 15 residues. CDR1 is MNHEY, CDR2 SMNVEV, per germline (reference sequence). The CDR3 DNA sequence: TGTGCCAGCAGTTCGGCCCCTTTGGCAATTAATGAGCAGTTCTTC. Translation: CASSSAPLAINEQFF.

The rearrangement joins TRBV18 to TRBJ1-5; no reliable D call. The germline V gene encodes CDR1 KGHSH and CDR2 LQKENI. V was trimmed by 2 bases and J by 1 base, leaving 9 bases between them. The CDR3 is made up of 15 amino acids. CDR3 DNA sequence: TGTGCCAGCTCACCAGGGGAGATAAGCAATCAGCCCCAGCATTTT. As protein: CASSPGEISNQPQHF. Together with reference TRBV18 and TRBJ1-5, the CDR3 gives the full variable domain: NAGVMQNPRHLVRRRGQEARLRCSPMKGHSHVYWYRQLPEEGLKFMVYLQKENIIDESGMPKERFSAEFPKEGPSILRIQQVVRGDSAAYFCASSPGEISNQPQHFGDGTRLSIL.

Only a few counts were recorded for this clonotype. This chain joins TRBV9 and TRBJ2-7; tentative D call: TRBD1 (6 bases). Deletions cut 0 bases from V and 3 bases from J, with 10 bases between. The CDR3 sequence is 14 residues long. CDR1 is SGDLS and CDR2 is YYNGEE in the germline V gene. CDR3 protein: CASSVGQQGYEQYF. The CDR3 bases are TGTGCCAGCAGCGTAGGCCAACAGGGCTACGAGCAGTACTTC.

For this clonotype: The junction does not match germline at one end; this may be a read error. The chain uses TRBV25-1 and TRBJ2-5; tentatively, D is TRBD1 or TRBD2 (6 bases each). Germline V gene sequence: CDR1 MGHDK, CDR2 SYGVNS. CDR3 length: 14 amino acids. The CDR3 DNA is TGTACCAGCAGTGTACCCGGGGGCTCAGAGACCCAGTACTTC. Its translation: CTSSVPGGSETQYF.

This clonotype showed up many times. The CDR3 DNA reads TGTGCCAGCACCGCGGGGTGGCCGAACACTGAAGCTTTCTTT. Amino acids: CASTAGWPNTEAFF. The V call is TRBV28, the J call TRBJ1-1; the D is unclear. The CDR3 loop spans 14 amino acids. V lost 7 bases to trimming and J lost 1 base, with 13 bases between them. The germline CDR1 and CDR2 sequences are MDHEN and SYDVKM.

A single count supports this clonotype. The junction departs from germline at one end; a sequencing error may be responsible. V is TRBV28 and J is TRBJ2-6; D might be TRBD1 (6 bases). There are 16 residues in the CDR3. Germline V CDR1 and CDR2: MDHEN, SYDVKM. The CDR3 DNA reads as TGTGCCACCAGTGAGTACGACAGGTCTGGGGCCAACGTCCTGACTTTC. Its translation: CATSEYDRSGANVLTF.

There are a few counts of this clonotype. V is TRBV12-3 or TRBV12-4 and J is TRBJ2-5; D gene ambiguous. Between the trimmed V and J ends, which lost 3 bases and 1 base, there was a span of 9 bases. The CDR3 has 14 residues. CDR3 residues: CASSLFRPQETQYF. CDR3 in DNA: TGTGCCAGCAGTTTGTTTAGGCCCCAAGAGACCCAGTACTTC.